The clone carrying this TCR beta chain was counted many times. Its antigen is unknown. TCRdb recomputed calls from the reads with MiXCR, one row per CDR3 protein. The sample records hundreds of thousands of distinct CDR3 sequences, around a third being singletons. This specimen belongs to a study of T cell repertoires in cytomegalovirus infection. Study summary: Indications of both CMV infection and matching HLA type were provided by public TCR beta signatures.

Findings and limits, study-wide: Dominant in the ex vivo response were TCR beta clonotypes restricted by HLA-C and specific for CMV. Adding up the frequency of public TCR beta families identified people who carried CMV plus the relevant HLA.

This receptor was taken from a human donor in good health (CMV status not recorded). Some clones in this sample may be carry-over from other donors' samples. The sequencing used cultured PBMCs, collected from culture after CMV antigen stimulation.

The CDR3 DNA is TGTGCCAGCAGCTCGACTAAAGAGGGGGAGACCCAGTACTTC. Translating gives CASSSTKEGETQYF. This chain links TRBV7-9 with TRBJ2-5; D might be TRBD1 or TRBD2, each matching 5 bases. This CDR3 region has 14 residues. V was cut by 4 bases and J by 5 bases, with 14 bases left in between. Germline lookup yields CDR1 SEHNR and CDR2 FQNEAQ (reference sequence).